These 18 T cell receptor beta chains originate from one sample sequenced in a study of T cell responses to AZD1222 COVID-19 vaccine. Libraries were prepared by immunoSEQ multiplex PCR; TCRdb keeps only in-frame clonotypes and omits some of them. In the table there are 130,000 to 150,000 clones, over 75% of which are singletons. The sample in question was peripheral blood, obtained on day 0 of AZD1222 vaccination. These receptors were taken from an adult in good health.

The chain recombines TRBV19 with TRBJ1-2; D not certain. The CDR3 spans 13 residues. The ends were cut back, 6 bases at V and 5 bases at J, with 13 bases in the middle. Germline V gene data show CDR1 as LNHDA and CDR2 as SQIVND (reference sequence). The CDR3 sequence is CASRSPSRYGYTF. The CDR3 region has the DNA TGTGCCAGTAGGTCGCCGTCGAGGTATGGCTACACCTTC.

This sequence joins TRBV9 and TRBJ2-1, with D tentatively TRBD2 (7 bases). V lost 4 bases, J lost 5 bases, and 16 bases lay in between. The CDR3 spans 15 residues. The germline gives CDR1 SGDLS, CDR2 YYNGEE. CDR3 sequence (DNA): TGTGCCAGCAGCCCCGGGGGGAGGACAGACAATGAGCAGTTCTTC. It specifies CASSPGGRTDNEQFF.

The rearrangement joins TRBV6-5 to TRBJ1-1; 7 positions agree with TRBD1. The CDR3 sequence is 15 residues long. Germline V lookup: CDR1 MNHEY, CDR2 SVGAGI. Trimming removed 5 bases from V and 0 bases from J; junction bases left unmatched: 6. The DNA of the CDR3 is TGTGCCAGCAGTCCACAGGGGAGGTTGAACACTGAAGCTTTCTTT. Its translation is CASSPQGRLNTEAFF.

The gene calls are TRBV2 and TRBJ1-2; D possibly corresponds to TRBD1 (5 bases). Germline lookup yields CDR1 SNHLY and CDR2 FYNNEI. V lost 4 bases and J 5 bases, leaving 14 bases between the germline ends. CDR3 length: 14 residues. The DNA for the CDR3 is TGTGCCAGCAGTGTCCAGGGCCCGGGATATGGCTACACCTTC. Encoded protein: CASSVQGPGYGYTF.

The chain combines TRBV5-1 with TRBJ1-1; TRBD1 might be the D (5 bases). V lost 3 bases, J lost 3 bases, and 15 bases lay in between. Germline lookup yields CDR1 SGHRS and CDR2 YFSETQ. The CDR3 extends over 15 amino acids. The CDR3 sequence: CASSWTSGGDTEAFF. The CDR3 bases are TGCGCCAGCAGCTGGACCTCGGGAGGGGACACTGAAGCTTTCTTT.

The chain carries TRBV5-3 and TRBJ2-1; 13 bases are a match to TRBD2. TRBV5-3 is noted as an ORF with a role that remains uncertain. The CDR3 runs to 15 residues. The trim removed 4 bases at V and 8 bases at J, leaving 6 bases unmatched. For the CDR3, the DNA is TGTGCCAGAAGCCTCTGGACTAGCGGGAGCTATGAGCAGTTCTTC. It codes for CARSLWTSGSYEQFF.

J is TRBJ1-3 and V is TRBV9, with 7 bases aligning to TRBD1. Germline V gives CDR1 SGDLS, CDR2 YYNGEE. Unmatched junction bases numbered 4, after V lost 4 bases and J lost 0 bases. This CDR3 comprises 15 residues. This chain's CDR3 is CASSPRDSSGNTIYF. The CDR3 nucleotides are TGTGCCAGCAGCCCTCGGGACAGCTCTGGAAACACCATATATTTT.

This clone counts as medium-sized. This CDR3 is CASSDGLGSDTQYF. The CDR3 DNA reads TGTGCCAGCAGTGACGGACTAGGAAGTGATACGCAGTATTTT. The chain recombines TRBV6-4 with TRBJ2-3; TRBD2 agrees at 7 bases. Germline values: CDR1 MRHNA, CDR2 SNTAGT. With V trimmed by 2 bases and J by 6 bases, 5 bases remained unmatched. The CDR3 loop spans 14 amino acids.

The V gene is TRBV7-8, the J gene TRBJ2-3; no clear D gene. Trimming cost V 3 bases and J 0 bases, with 10 bases left between them. Per the germline V gene, CDR1 is SGHVS and CDR2 is FQNEAQ. CDR3 length equals 15 residues. The CDR3 loop reads CASSFLTGSTDTQYF. In DNA form, the CDR3 reads TGTGCCAGCAGCTTCCTGACTGGTAGCACAGATACGCAGTATTTT.

The rearrangement links TRBV7-2 to TRBJ1-2; TRBD1 aligns across 12 bases. Unmatched junction bases numbered 6, after V lost 3 bases and J lost 7 bases. From germline, CDR1 is SGHTA and CDR2 FQGNSA. This CDR3 has 15 residues. CDR3 DNA: TGTGCCAGCAGCTTGATGGGACAGGGGGCGCGTGGCTACACCTTC. This translates into CASSLMGQGARGYTF. Drawing the rest from reference TRBV7-2 and TRBJ1-2, the complete variable domain is GAGVSQSPSNKVTEKGKDVELRCDPISGHTALYWYRQSLGQGLEFLIYFQGNSAPDKSGLPSDRFSAERTGGSVSTLTIQRTQQEDSAVYLCASSLMGQGARGYTFGSGTRLTVV.

This chain uses TRBV7-3 with TRBJ2-1; TRBD1 agrees at 7 bases. The V gene's germline CDR1 is SGHTA and CDR2 FQGTGA. V shed 4 bases, J shed 13 bases, and the junction held 7 bases outside the gene matches. The length of the CDR3 is 12 residues. In nucleotides, the CDR3 is TGTGCCAGCAGCTCCGAACAGGGGCGACAGTTCTTC. Its translation is CASSSEQGRQFF.

The V and J genes are TRBV9 and TRBJ1-5; TRBD1 matches 7 bases. Per the germline V gene, CDR1 is SGDLS and CDR2 is YYNGEE. Unmatched junction bases numbered 11, after V lost 6 bases and J lost 8 bases. The CDR3 loop spans 14 amino acids. The chain's CDR3 is CASNSGGSMEPQHF. CDR3 DNA: TGTGCCAGCAATTCAGGGGGAAGTATGGAGCCCCAGCATTTT.

This chain uses TRBV3-1 (or the pseudogene TRBV3-2) with TRBJ2-5; 7 bases line up with TRBD1. The CDR3 has 15 amino acids. The J segment lost 5 bases and the V segment lost 4 bases, leaving 10 bases of the junction unmatched. Germline CDR1 reads LGHDT; CDR2 reads YNNKEL (reference sequence). The CDR3 DNA reads TGTGCCAGCAGCCCCGACAGGGAATCTGGCGAGACCCAGTACTTC. Translated, it gives CASSPDRESGETQYF.

The chain is built from TRBV21-1 and TRBJ2-1; no DNA check was done on the table's D call, TRBD1. TRBV21-1 represents a pseudogene. This CDR3 contains 13 residues. CDR3 protein: CASRYQGCNEQFF. The CDR3 nucleotides are TGTGCCAGCAGGTACCAGGGGTGCAATGAGCAGTTCTTC.

The chain is built from TRBV10-3 and TRBJ1-1, with TRBD1 identical over 7 bases. V trimming: 4 bases; J trimming: 1 base; junction bases outside the gene matches: 3. CDR3 size: 14 residues. CDR1 ENHRY and CDR2 SYGVKD come from the germline V gene. CDR3 bases: TGTGCCATCAGTGCACGACAGGGGAACACTGAAGCTTTCTTT. It encodes CAISARQGNTEAFF.

The rearrangement links TRBV29-1 to TRBJ1-2; perhaps TRBD1 as D (5 bases). CDR3 length: 12 residues. Germline V gene lookup returns CDR1 SQVTM and CDR2 ANQGSEA. Trimming removed 3 bases from V and 2 bases from J, with 7 bases in between. The chain's CDR3 is CSVEEGNYGYTF. DNA of the CDR3: TGCAGCGTTGAGGAGGGGAACTATGGCTACACCTTC.

V and J are TRBV11-3 and TRBJ2-1; 8 bases are a match to TRBD1. Per the germline V gene, CDR1 is SGHNT and CDR2 is YENEEA. The length of the CDR3 is 15 residues. The J segment lost 5 bases and the V segment lost 4 bases, leaving 7 bases of the junction unmatched. CDR3 protein: CASSSRQGQNNEQFF. CDR3 coding DNA: TGTGCCAGCAGCTCGCGACAGGGGCAGAACAATGAGCAGTTCTTC.

The rearrangement links TRBV11-3 to TRBJ2-3, with D perhaps being TRBD1 or TRBD2 (5 bases each). This CDR3 region has 16 residues. Germline values: CDR1 SGHNT, CDR2 YENEEA. Between the trimmed V and J ends, which lost 3 bases and 3 bases, there was a span of 16 bases. For the CDR3, the DNA is TGTGCCAGCAGCTTCGGCAGCGGAGAGGGGACAGATACGCAGTATTTT. Its translation: CASSFGSGEGTDTQYF.